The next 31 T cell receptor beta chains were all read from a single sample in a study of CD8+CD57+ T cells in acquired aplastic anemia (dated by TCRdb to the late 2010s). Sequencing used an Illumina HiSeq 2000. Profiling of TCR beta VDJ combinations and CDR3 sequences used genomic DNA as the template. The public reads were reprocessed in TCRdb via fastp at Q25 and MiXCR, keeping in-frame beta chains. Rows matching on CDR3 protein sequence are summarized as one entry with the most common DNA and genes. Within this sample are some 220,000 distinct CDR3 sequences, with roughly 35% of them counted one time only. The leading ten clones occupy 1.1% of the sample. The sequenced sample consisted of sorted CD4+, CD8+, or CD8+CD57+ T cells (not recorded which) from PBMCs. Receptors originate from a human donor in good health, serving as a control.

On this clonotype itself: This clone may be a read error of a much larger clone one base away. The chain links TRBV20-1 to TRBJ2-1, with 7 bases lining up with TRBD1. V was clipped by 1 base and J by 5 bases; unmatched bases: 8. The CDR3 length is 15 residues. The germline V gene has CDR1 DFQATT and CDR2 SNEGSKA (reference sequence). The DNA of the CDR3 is TGCAGTGCTAGAGGTTCTAGCAGGGGGAACAATGAGCAGTTCTTC. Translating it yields CSARGSSRGNNEQFF.

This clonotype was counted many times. This CDR3 reads CATRGANGNTIYF. CDR3 DNA sequence: TGTGCCACCAGGGGGGCAAATGGAAACACCATATATTTT. This chain uses TRBV24-1 with TRBJ1-3, with a weak D call TRBD1 (6 bases). Germline CDR1 is KGHDR and CDR2 is SFDVKD. The V and J ends lost 7 bases and 3 bases respectively, with 9 bases between them. The CDR3 is 13 amino acids.

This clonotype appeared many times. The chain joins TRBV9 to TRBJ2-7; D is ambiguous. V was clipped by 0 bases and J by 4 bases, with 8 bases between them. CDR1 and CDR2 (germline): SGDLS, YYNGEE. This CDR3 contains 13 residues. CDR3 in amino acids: CASSVDDEYEQYF. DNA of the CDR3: TGTGCCAGCAGCGTAGACGATGAATACGAGCAGTACTTC.

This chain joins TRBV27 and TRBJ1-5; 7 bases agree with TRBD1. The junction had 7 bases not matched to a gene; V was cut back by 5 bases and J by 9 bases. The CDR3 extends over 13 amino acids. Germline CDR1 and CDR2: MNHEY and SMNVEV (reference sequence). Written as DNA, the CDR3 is TGTGCCAGCAGTATGAGACAGGGTAGGCCCCAGCATTTT. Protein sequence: CASSMRQGRPQHF.

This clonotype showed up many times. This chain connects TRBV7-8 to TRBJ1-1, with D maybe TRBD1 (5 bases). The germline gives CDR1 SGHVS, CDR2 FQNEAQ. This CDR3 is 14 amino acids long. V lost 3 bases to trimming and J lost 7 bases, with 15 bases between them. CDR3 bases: TGTGCCAGCAGCTTTTTGTCCGGGGCAGGTGAAGCTTTCTTT. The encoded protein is CASSFLSGAGEAFF.

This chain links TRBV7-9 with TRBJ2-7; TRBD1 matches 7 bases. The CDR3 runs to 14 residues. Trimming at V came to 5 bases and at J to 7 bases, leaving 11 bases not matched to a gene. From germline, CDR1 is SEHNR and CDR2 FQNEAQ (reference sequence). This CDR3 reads CASSPEPQGREQYF. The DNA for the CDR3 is TGTGCCAGCAGCCCCGAACCACAGGGGAGAGAGCAGTACTTC.

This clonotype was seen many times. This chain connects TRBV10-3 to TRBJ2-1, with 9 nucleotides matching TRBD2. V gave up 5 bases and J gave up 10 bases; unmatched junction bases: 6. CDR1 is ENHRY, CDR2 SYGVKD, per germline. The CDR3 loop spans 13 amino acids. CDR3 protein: CAISIIAGEEQFF. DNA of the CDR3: TGTGCCATCAGTATCATAGCGGGGGAGGAGCAGTTCTTC.

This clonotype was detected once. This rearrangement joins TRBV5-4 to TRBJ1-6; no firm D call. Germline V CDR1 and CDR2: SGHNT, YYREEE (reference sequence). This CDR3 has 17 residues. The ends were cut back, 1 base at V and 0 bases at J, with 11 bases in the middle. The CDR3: CASSLLSPSSYNSPLHF. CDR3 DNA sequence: TGTGCCAGCAGCTTGCTAAGCCCGAGCTCCTATAATTCACCCCTCCACTTT. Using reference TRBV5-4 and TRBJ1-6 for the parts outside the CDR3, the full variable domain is ETGVTQSPTHLIKTRGQQVTLRCSSQSGHNTVSWYQQALGQGPQFIFQYYREEENGRGNFPPRFSGLQFPNYSSELNVNALELDDSALYLCASSLLSPSSYNSPLHFGNGTRLTVT.

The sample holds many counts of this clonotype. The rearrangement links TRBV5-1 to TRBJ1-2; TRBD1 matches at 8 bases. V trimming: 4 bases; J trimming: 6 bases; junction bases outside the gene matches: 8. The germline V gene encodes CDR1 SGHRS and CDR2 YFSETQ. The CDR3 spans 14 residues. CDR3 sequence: CASSGNQGAHGYTF. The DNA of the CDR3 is TGCGCCAGCAGCGGCAATCAGGGGGCGCATGGCTACACCTTC.

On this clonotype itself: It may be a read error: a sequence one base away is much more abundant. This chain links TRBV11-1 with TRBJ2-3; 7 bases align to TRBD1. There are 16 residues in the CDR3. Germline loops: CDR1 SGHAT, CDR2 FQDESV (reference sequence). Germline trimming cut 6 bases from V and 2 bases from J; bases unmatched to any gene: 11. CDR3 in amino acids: CASRSRGGQTTDTQYF. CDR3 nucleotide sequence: TGTGCCAGCAGGAGTCGAGGGGGCCAAACCACAGATACGCAGTATTTT.

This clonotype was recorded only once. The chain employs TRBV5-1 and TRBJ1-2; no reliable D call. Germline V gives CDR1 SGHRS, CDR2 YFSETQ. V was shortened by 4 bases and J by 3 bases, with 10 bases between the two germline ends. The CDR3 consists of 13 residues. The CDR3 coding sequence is TGCGCCAGCAGCCCAGACATCTACTATGGCTACACCTTC. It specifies CASSPDIYYGYTF.

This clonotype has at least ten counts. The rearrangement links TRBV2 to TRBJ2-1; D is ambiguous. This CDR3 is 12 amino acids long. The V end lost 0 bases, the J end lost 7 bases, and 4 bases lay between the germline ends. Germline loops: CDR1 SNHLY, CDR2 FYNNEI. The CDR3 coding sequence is TGTGCCAGCAGTGAAGCCGGGAATGAGCAGTTCTTC. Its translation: CASSEAGNEQFF.

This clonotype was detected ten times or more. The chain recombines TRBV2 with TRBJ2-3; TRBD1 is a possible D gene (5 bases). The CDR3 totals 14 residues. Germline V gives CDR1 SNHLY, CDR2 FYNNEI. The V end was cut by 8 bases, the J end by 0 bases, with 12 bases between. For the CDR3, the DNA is TGTGCCAGCGATCGCAGGGAAAGCACAGATACGCAGTATTTT. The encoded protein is CASDRRESTDTQYF.

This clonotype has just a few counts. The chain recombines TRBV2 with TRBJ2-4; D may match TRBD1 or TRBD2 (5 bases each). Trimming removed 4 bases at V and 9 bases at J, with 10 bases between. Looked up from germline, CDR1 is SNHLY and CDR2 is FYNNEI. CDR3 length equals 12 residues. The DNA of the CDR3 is TGTGCCAGCAGTGGGACCGGGGCCATTCAGTACTTC. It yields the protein CASSGTGAIQYF.

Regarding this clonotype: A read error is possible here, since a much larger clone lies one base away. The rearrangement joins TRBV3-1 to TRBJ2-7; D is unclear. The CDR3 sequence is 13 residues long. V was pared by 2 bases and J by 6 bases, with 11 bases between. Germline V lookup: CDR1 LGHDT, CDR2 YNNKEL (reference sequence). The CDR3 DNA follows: TGTGCCAGCAGCCAAAATCGGCTGGCCGAGCAGTACTTC. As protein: CASSQNRLAEQYF.

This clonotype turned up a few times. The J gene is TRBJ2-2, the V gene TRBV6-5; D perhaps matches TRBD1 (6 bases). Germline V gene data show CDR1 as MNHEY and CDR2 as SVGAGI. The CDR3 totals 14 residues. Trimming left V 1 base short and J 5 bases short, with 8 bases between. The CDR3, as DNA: TGTGCCAGCAGTTACTGGGACACGACCGGGGAGCTGTTTTTT. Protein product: CASSYWDTTGELFF.

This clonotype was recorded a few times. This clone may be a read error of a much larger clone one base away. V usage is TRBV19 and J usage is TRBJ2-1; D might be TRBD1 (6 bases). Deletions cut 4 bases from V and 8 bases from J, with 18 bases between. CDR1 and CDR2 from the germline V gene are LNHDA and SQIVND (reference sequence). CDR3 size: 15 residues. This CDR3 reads CASSNQRHEGDEQFF. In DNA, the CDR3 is TGTGCCAGTAGTAACCAACGTCATGAGGGGGATGAGCAGTTCTTC.

The CDR3 nucleotides read TGTGCCACCAGTGGCGACCAGGGAAACACCATATATTTT. This encodes CATSGDQGNTIYF. The chain links TRBV24-1 to TRBJ1-3; D gene unclear. This CDR3 has 13 residues. V dropped 5 bases and J dropped 4 bases, with 8 bases sitting between them. Germline CDR1 and CDR2: KGHDR and SFDVKD.

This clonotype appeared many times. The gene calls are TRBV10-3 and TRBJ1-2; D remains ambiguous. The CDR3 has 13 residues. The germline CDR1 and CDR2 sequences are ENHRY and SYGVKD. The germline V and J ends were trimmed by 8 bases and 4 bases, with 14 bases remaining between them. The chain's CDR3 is CAIGEGFRYGYTF. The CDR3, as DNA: TGTGCCATCGGAGAGGGTTTTCGCTATGGCTACACCTTC.

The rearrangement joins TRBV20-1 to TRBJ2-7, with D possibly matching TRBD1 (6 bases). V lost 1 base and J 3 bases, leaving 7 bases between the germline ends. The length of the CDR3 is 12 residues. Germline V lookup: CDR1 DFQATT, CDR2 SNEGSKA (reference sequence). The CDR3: CSARGTVYEQYF. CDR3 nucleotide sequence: TGCAGTGCTAGAGGGACAGTCTACGAGCAGTACTTC.

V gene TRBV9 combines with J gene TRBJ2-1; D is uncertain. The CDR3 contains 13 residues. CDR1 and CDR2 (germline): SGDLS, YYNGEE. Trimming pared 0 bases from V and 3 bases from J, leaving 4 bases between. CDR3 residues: CASSVEGYNEQFF. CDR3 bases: TGTGCCAGCAGCGTAGAAGGCTACAATGAGCAGTTCTTC.

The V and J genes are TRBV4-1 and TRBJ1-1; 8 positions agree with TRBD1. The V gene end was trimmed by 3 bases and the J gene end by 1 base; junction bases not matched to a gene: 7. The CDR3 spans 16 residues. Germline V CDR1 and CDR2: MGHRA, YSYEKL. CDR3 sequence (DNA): TGCGCCAGCAGCCACTTAACGACAGGGGAGAACACTGAAGCTTTCTTT. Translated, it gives CASSHLTTGENTEAFF.

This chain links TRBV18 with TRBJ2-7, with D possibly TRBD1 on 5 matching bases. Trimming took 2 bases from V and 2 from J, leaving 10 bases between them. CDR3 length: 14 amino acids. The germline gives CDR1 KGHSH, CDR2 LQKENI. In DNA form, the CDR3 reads TGTGCCAGCTCACCAGTAGGGGCAACCTACGAGCAGTACTTC. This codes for CASSPVGATYEQYF.

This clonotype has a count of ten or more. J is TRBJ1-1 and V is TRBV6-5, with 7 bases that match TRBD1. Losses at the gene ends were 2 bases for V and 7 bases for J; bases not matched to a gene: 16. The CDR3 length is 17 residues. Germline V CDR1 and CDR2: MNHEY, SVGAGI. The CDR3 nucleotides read TGTGCCAGCAGTTACCGTAGATACCGGGACAGCCAGCATGAAGCTTTCTTT. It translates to CASSYRRYRDSQHEAFF.

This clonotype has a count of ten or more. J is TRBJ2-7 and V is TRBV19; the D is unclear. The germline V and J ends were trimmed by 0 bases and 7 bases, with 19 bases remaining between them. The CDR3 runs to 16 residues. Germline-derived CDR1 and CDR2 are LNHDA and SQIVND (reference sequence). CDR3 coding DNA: TGTGCCAGTAGTATAGATCTAAGCCCAGTACTATGGGAGCAGTACTTC. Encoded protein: CASSIDLSPVLWEQYF.

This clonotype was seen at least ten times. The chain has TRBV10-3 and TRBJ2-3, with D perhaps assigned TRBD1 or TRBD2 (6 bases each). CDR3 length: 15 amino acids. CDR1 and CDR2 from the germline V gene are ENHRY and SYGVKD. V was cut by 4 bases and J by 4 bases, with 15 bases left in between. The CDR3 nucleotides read TGTGCCATCAGTGGGGGGCGGGAAAGAGCAGATACGCAGTATTTT. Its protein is CAISGGRERADTQYF.

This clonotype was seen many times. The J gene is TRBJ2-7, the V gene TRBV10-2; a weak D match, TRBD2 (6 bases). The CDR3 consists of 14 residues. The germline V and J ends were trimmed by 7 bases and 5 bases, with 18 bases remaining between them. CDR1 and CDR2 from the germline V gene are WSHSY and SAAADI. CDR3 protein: CASTSGRRVHEQYF. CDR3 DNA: TGCGCCAGCACCTCTGGGAGGAGGGTGCACGAGCAGTACTTC.

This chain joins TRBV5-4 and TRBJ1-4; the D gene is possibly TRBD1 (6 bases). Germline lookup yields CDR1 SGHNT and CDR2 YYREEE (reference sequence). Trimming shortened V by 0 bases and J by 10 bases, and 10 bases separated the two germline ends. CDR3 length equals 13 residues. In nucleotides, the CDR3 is TGTGCCAGCAGCTTGGCAGGGGTCGGAAAACTGTTTTTT. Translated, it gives CASSLAGVGKLFF.

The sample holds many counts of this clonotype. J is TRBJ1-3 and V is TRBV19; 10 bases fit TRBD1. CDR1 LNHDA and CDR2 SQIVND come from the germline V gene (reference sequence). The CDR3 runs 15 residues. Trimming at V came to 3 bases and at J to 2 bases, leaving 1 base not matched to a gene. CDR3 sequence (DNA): TGTGCCAGTAGTATGGGGACAGGGGCTGGAAACACCATATATTTT. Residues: CASSMGTGAGNTIYF.

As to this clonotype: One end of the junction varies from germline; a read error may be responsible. The DNA for the CDR3 is TGTGCCAGCAGTGGGGGGGCAGGGGTACCGTTCTTC. It specifies CASSGGAGVPFF. The chain has TRBV10-2 and TRBJ2-1; possibly TRBD2 for D (7 bases). The CDR3 runs 12 residues. CDR1 WSHSY and CDR2 SAAADI come from the germline V gene.

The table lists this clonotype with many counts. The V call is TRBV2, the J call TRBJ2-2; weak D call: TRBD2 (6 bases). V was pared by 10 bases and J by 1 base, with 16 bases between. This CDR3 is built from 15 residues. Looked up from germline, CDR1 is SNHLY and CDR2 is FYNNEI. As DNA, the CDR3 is TGTGCCATCCTGGGGCTAGCGAGGAACACCGGGGAGCTGTTTTTT. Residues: CAILGLARNTGELFF.